This T cell receptor beta chain was identified during a study of shared clonotypes between healthy human individuals. Study-wide results and limits: Between several donors, naive CD4 clonotypes were shared at a level of around 5.2%. Larger richness was generally estimated for naive than memory subsets.

Germline assignment: CDR1 MNHNS and CDR2 SASEGT. Trimming cost V 8 bases and J 5 bases, with 16 bases left between them. CDR3 length equals 14 residues. Generated by immunoSEQ multiplex PCR, the TCRdb table keeps only in-frame clones and is missing some. Of about a million clones in the sample, over 75% were seen once. This clone has just a few counts. The antigen remains unidentified. The sequencing input was memory CD4+ T cells sorted from blood. Subset meaning: CD45RA-negative fraction. This sequence originates from a man younger than 35 in good health. This chain links TRBV6-1 with TRBJ2-1; a possible D gene is TRBD1 (5 bases). The CDR3 DNA sequence: TGTGCCAGCCAACAGGCCCCTGGTAACAATGAGCAGTTCTTC. It codes for CASQQAPGNNEQFF.